The 22 T cell receptor beta chains in this list originate from one sample, sequenced in a study of identical twins (dated by TCRdb to the mid-2010s). Receptor libraries were prepared by 5' RACE. Reads for this sample came from an Illumina HiSeq 2000. TCRdb ran its own pipeline on the public reads, namely fastp trimming at Q25 and MiXCR clone calling, and kept in-frame beta chains. Rows are combined by CDR3 protein, so each entry shows the most common genes and DNA. The sample table records a few hundred thousand distinct CDR3 sequences; approximately 16% of these occur just once. In total, the top ten clones hold 0.44% of the sample. This sample also appeared in a second study, on yellow fever vaccine responses in identical twins.

Input material: CD4+ T cells sorted from blood. These receptors originate from a young woman in good health.

This clonotype occurred a few times. The gene calls are TRBV12-3 or TRBV12-4 and TRBJ1-3; D is possibly TRBD1 (5 bases). The V end was cut by 7 bases, the J end by 0 bases, with 10 bases between. The CDR3 length is 14 residues. CDR3: CASIRDLSGNTIYF. CDR3 bases: TGTGCCAGCATCCGGGACCTCTCTGGAAACACCATATATTTT.

At least ten counts were recorded for this clonotype. CDR3 bases: TGTGCCATCGGCACGAACACCGGGGAGCTGTTTTTT. This encodes CAIGTNTGELFF. J is TRBJ2-2 and V is TRBV10-3; D is undetermined. The CDR3 has 12 amino acids. The V gene's germline CDR1 is ENHRY and CDR2 SYGVKD. Trimming removed 8 bases from V and 0 bases from J, with 4 bases in between.

The gene calls are TRBV7-2 and TRBJ2-7; no firm D call. This CDR3 is 15 amino acids long. Between the trimmed V and J ends, which lost 1 base and 5 bases, there was a span of 15 bases. Germline V gene lookup returns CDR1 SGHTA and CDR2 FQGNSA. Here the CDR3 DNA reads TGTGCCAGCAGCTTAGTCCCGGCGCCGAAGAACGAGCAGTACTTC. Amino acids: CASSLVPAPKNEQYF.

The V and J genes are TRBV12-3 or TRBV12-4 and TRBJ1-3; D gene unclear. Trimming took 4 bases from V and 3 from J, leaving 10 bases between them. The CDR3 runs to 14 residues. CDR3: CASSSSIGGNTIYF. The CDR3 nucleotides read TGTGCCAGCAGTTCCTCGATAGGTGGAAACACCATATATTTT.

A few counts support this clonotype. V gene TRBV10-2 combines with J gene TRBJ2-1; D possibly corresponds to TRBD1 (6 bases). The CDR3 sequence is 12 residues long. CDR1 is WSHSY and CDR2 is SAAADI in the germline V gene. The V end was cut by 6 bases, the J end by 9 bases, with 12 bases between. The CDR3 DNA reads as TGCGCCAGCAGCTCGGCAGGGGCTGAGCAGTTCTTC. It specifies CASSSAGAEQFF.

The table lists this clonotype with a few counts. The V and J genes are TRBV20-1 and TRBJ2-3, with D hard to call. CDR1 DFQATT and CDR2 SNEGSKA come from the germline V gene (reference sequence). The CDR3 length is 13 residues. V was shortened by 5 bases and J by 6 bases, with 15 bases between the two germline ends. The CDR3 reads CSAFSSTGDTQYF. In nucleotides, the CDR3 is TGCAGTGCTTTTAGTTCGACCGGGGATACGCAGTATTTT.

This clonotype was seen only a few times. The chain joins TRBV5-1 to TRBJ1-1, with D perhaps matching TRBD1 (6 bases). CDR3 length: 14 residues. CDR1 is SGHRS, CDR2 YFSETQ, per germline. Deletions cut 0 bases from V and 5 bases from J, with 11 bases between. The CDR3 DNA follows: TGCGCCAGCAGCTTGGAACTTGACAGGACTGAAGCTTTCTTT. Its protein is CASSLELDRTEAFF. Full variable domain (outside the CDR3, taken from reference TRBV5-1 and TRBJ1-1): KAGVTQTPRYLIKTRGQQVTLSCSPISGHRSVSWYQQTPGQGLQFLFEYFSETQRNKGNFPGRFSGRQFSNSRSEMNVSTLELGDSALYLCASSLELDRTEAFFGQGTRLTVV.

This chain connects TRBV28 to TRBJ2-5; TRBD1 matches at 9 bases. Looked up from germline, CDR1 is MDHEN and CDR2 is SYDVKM. Losses at the gene ends were 5 bases for V and 5 bases for J; bases not matched to a gene: 6. The CDR3 covers 14 residues. The chain's CDR3 is CASSEQGAWETQYF. The CDR3 bases are TGTGCCAGCAGTGAACAGGGGGCGTGGGAGACCCAGTACTTC. The full variable domain, completed using reference TRBV28 and TRBJ2-5, is DVKVTQSSRYLVKRTGEKVFLECVQDMDHENMFWYRQDPGLGLRLIYFSYDVKMKEKGDIPEGYSVSREKKERFSLILESASTNQTSMYLCASSEQGAWETQYFGPGTRLLVL.

In its sample, this clonotype was seen a few times. The V call is TRBV18, the J call TRBJ2-3; D remains unclear. Deletions cut 3 bases from V and 0 bases from J, with 13 bases between. The CDR3 has 16 amino acids. Germline V CDR1 and CDR2: KGHSH, LQKENI. This CDR3 is CASSPGSRPSTDTQYF. The CDR3 nucleotides read TGTGCCAGCTCACCGGGGTCGAGGCCTAGCACAGATACGCAGTATTTT.

This clonotype was counted many times. The CDR3 region is CSVPGQGNTGELFF. The CDR3 region has the DNA TGCAGCGTTCCGGGACAGGGGAACACCGGGGAGCTGTTTTTT. The chain combines TRBV29-1 with TRBJ2-2; 9 bases match TRBD1. V trimming: 5 bases; J trimming: 1 base; junction bases outside the gene matches: 2. The germline V gene has CDR1 SQVTM and CDR2 ANQGSEA. The CDR3 contains 14 residues.

The chain has TRBV7-6 and TRBJ2-1; 8 nucleotides align to TRBD2. The CDR3 contains 19 residues. The ends lost 3 bases at V and 0 bases at J; junction bases unmatched: 13. Per the germline V gene, CDR1 is SGHVS and CDR2 is FNYEAQ. The CDR3 nucleotides read TGTGCCAGCAGCTTCAGTCTTCGCGGGGGGAGCAACTCCTACAATGAGCAGTTCTTC. Residues: CASSFSLRGGSNSYNEQFF.

This clonotype was recorded a few times. The V gene is TRBV7-9, the J gene TRBJ1-5; D uncertain. Germline CDR1 SEHNR, CDR2 FQNEAQ (reference sequence). Between the trimmed V and J ends, which lost 8 bases and 0 bases, there was a span of 8 bases. This CDR3 is built from 13 residues. The CDR3 nucleotides read TGTGCCAGCGGTCTTAATAGCAATCAGCCCCAGCATTTT. Protein sequence: CASGLNSNQPQHF.

The table lists this clonotype with a few counts. This chain connects TRBV7-3 to TRBJ2-1; 9 bases line up with TRBD2. The CDR3 sequence is 16 residues long. The V gene end was trimmed by 4 bases and the J gene end by 8 bases; junction bases not matched to a gene: 12. The V gene's germline CDR1 is SGHTA and CDR2 FQGTGA. The CDR3: CASSSRSSGNIYEQFF. CDR3 in DNA: TGTGCCAGCAGCTCAAGATCTAGCGGGAATATTTATGAGCAGTTCTTC.

The rearrangement links TRBV12-3 or TRBV12-4 to TRBJ1-1; 7 bases are a match to TRBD1. The J segment lost 1 base and the V segment lost 6 bases, leaving 5 bases of the junction unmatched. The CDR3 totals 14 residues. Here the CDR3 reads CASRPRDRNTEAFF. In nucleotides, the CDR3 is TGTGCCAGCAGACCACGGGACAGGAACACTGAAGCTTTCTTT.

Ten or more counts support this clonotype. The rearrangement joins TRBV7-8 to TRBJ2-7; 12 bases are shared with TRBD2. The V gene's germline CDR1 is SGHVS and CDR2 FQNEAQ. The CDR3 has 18 residues. V dropped 5 bases and J dropped 2; count of bases not matched to a gene: 13. CDR3 region: CASSKTSGGPSNPYEQYV. The CDR3 region has the DNA TGTGCCAGCAGCAAGACTAGCGGGGGCCCCTCCAACCCCTACGAGCAGTACGTC.

The J gene is TRBJ2-1, the V gene TRBV27; TRBD2 is a possible D gene (7 bases). Germline V gives CDR1 MNHEY, CDR2 SMNVEV (reference sequence). The CDR3 contains 16 residues. Trimming stripped 5 bases from V and 4 bases from J, with 18 bases between. CDR3 bases: TGTGCCAGCAGTCCAGTCGCCGGGGGGCCTTACAATGAGCAGTTCTTC. Amino acid sequence: CASSPVAGGPYNEQFF.

This clonotype showed up just a few times. V gene TRBV20-1 combines with J gene TRBJ2-5; 7 bases match TRBD2. The germline V gene encodes CDR1 DFQATT and CDR2 SNEGSKA (reference sequence). The J segment lost 4 bases and the V segment lost 3 bases, leaving 8 bases of the junction unmatched. The CDR3 runs to 14 residues. The CDR3 DNA follows: TGCAGTGCTAGTGTGCAGCGGGGTTCAGAGACCCAGTACTTC. Protein product: CSASVQRGSETQYF.

This chain joins TRBV5-1 and TRBJ2-1; 9 bases are a match to TRBD2. The germline V gene has CDR1 SGHRS and CDR2 YFSETQ. The CDR3 has 16 amino acids. V lost 0 bases and J lost 8; bases outside the gene matches: 9. Here the CDR3 reads CASSLALAGGPDEQFF. DNA of the CDR3: TGCGCCAGCAGCTTGGCCTTGGCGGGAGGGCCGGATGAGCAGTTCTTC.

This clonotype showed up just a few times. This sequence joins TRBV6-6 and TRBJ2-2; no clear D gene. This CDR3 spans 13 amino acids. The germline V gene encodes CDR1 MNHNY and CDR2 SVGAGI (reference sequence). Trimming stripped 7 bases from V and 0 bases from J, with 6 bases between. CDR3 nucleotides: TGTGCCAGCAAGTATGCGAACACCGGGGAGCTGTTTTTT. Its translation: CASKYANTGELFF.

This clonotype showed up just a few times. The chain employs TRBV15 and TRBJ2-2, with TRBD2 identical over 9 bases. V lost 6 bases, J lost 2 bases, and 13 bases stayed unmatched. Germline loops: CDR1 LNHNV, CDR2 YYDKDF (reference sequence). The CDR3 totals 18 residues. CDR3 sequence (DNA): TGTGCCACCAGTATTTTATGGGCGGGGGGGCCTAACACCGGGGAGCTGTTTTTT. It translates to CATSILWAGGPNTGELFF.

The table lists this clonotype with a few counts. The chain is built from TRBV10-2 and TRBJ2-5, with 13 bases matching TRBD2. Germline-derived CDR1 and CDR2 are WSHSY and SAAADI. The CDR3 length is 17 residues. J was trimmed by 4 bases and V by 2 bases; bases with no gene match: 7. CDR3 sequence: CASSEPKTSGGGETQYF. CDR3 DNA sequence: TGCGCCAGCAGTGAGCCGAAAACTAGCGGGGGGGGAGAGACCCAGTACTTC.

Only a few counts were recorded for this clonotype. V is TRBV12-3 or TRBV12-4 and J is TRBJ2-3, with TRBD2 matching 8 bases. Unmatched junction bases numbered 20, after V lost 0 bases and J lost 6 bases. The CDR3 has 20 amino acids. CDR3 region: CASSLARRVVGRALGDTQYF. DNA of the CDR3: TGTGCCAGCAGTTTAGCGCGGAGGGTCGTCGGGAGGGCCCTCGGGGATACGCAGTATTTT.